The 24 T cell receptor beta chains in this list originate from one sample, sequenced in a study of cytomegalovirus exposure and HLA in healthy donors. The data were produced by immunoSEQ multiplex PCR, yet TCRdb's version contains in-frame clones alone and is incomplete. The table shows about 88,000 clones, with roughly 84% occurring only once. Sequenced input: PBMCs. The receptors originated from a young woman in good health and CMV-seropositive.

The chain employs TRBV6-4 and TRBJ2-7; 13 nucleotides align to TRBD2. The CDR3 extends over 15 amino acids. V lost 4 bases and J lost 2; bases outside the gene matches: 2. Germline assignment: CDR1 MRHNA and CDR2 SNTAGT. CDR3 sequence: CASSAGLAGPYEQYF. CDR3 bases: TGTGCCAGCAGTGCGGGACTAGCGGGGCCCTACGAGCAGTACTTC.

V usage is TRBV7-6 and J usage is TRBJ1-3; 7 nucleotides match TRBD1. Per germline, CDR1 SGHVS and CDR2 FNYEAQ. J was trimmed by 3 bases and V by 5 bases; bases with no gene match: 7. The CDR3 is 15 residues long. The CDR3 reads CASSQGVGGGNTIYF. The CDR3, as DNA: TGTGCCAGCAGCCAGGGGGTAGGCGGTGGAAACACCATATATTTT.

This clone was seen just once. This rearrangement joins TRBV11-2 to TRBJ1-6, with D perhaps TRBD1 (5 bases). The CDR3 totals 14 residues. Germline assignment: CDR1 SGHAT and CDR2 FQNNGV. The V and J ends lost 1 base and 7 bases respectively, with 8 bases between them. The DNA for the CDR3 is TGTGCCAGCAGCTTAGGGGGCGCGAATTCACCCCTCCACTTT. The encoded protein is CASSLGGANSPLHF. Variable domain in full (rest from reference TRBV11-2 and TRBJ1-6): EAGVAQSPRYKIIEKRQSVAFWCNPISGHATLYWYQQILGQGPKLLIQFQNNGVVDDSQLPKDRFSAERLKGVDSTLKIQPAKLEDSAVYLCASSLGGANSPLHFGNGTRLTVT.

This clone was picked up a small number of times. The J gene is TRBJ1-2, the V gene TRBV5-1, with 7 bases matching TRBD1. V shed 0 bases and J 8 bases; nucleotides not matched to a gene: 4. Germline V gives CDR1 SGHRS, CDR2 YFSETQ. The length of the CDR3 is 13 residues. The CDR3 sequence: CASSLDRGEGYTF. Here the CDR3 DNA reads TGCGCCAGCAGCTTGGACAGGGGTGAGGGCTACACCTTC.

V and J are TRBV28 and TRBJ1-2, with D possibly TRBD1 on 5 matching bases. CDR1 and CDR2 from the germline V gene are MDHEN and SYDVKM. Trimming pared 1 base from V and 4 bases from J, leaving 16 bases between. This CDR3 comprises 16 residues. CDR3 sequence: CASSLSRGGEGYGYTF. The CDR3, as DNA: TGTGCCAGCAGTTTATCCCGGGGGGGGGAGGGCTATGGCTACACCTTC.

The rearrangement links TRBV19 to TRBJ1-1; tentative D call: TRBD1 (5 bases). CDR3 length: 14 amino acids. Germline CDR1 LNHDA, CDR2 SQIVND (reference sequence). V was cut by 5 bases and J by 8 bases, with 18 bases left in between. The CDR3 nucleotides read TGTGCCAGTAGTTACCCTGCAGGGTCGAGGGAAGCTTTCTTT. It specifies CASSYPAGSREAFF. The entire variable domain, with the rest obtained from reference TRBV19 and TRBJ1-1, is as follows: DGGITQSPKYLFRKEGQNVTLSCEQNLNHDAMYWYRQDPGQGLRLIYYSQIVNDFQKGDIAEGYSVSREKKESFPLTVTSAQKNPTAFYLCASSYPAGSREAFFGQGTRLTVV.

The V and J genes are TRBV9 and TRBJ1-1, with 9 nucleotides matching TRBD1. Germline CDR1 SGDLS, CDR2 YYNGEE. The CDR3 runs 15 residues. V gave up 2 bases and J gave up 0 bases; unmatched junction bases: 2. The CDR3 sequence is CASSVGDRVNTEAFF. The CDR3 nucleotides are TGTGCCAGCAGCGTTGGGGACAGGGTGAACACTGAAGCTTTCTTT.

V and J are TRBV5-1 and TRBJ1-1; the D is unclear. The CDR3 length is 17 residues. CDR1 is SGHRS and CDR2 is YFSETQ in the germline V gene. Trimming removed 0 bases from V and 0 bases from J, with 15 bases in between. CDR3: CASSLEAGLGLNTEAFF. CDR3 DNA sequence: TGCGCCAGCAGCTTGGAGGCGGGGTTGGGGTTGAACACTGAAGCTTTCTTT.

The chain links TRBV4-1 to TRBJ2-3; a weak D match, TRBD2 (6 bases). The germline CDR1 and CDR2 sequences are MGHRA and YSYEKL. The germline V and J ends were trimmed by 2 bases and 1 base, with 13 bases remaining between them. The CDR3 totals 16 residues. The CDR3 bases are TGCGCCAGCAGCCAACCTTGGAGGGATGGCACAGATACGCAGTATTTT. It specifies CASSQPWRDGTDTQYF.

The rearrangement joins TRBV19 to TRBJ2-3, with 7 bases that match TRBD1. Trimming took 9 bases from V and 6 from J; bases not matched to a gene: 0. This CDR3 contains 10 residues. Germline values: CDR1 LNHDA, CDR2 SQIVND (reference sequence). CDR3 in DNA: TGTGCCAGCAGGGGGGATACGCAGTATTTT. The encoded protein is CASRGDTQYF. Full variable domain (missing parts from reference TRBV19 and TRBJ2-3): DGGITQSPKYLFRKEGQNVTLSCEQNLNHDAMYWYRQDPGQGLRLIYYSQIVNDFQKGDIAEGYSVSREKKESFPLTVTSAQKNPTAFYLCASRGDTQYFGPGTRLTVL.

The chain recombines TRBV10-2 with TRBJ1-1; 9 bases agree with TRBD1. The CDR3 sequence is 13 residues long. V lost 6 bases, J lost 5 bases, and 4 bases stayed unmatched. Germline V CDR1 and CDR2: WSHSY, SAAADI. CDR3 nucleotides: TGCGCCAGCAGCCTGGACAGGGGAACTGAAGCTTTCTTT. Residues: CASSLDRGTEAFF.

CDR3 nucleotide sequence: TGTGCCACCAGCAGGAGCTCCTACAATGAGCAGTTCTTC. It is translated as CATSRSSYNEQFF. This chain links TRBV15 with TRBJ2-1; the D is unclear. The CDR3 loop spans 13 amino acids. The ends were cut back, 3 bases at V and 0 bases at J, with 3 bases in the middle. Germline assignment: CDR1 LNHNV and CDR2 YYDKDF (reference sequence).

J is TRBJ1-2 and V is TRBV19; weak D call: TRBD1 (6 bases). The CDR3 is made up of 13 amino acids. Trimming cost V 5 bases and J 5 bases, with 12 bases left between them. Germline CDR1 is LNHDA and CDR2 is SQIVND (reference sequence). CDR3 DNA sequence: TGTGCCAGTAGTGTCAGGGGTGCGTATGGCTACACCTTC. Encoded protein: CASSVRGAYGYTF. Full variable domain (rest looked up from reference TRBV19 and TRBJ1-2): DGGITQSPKYLFRKEGQNVTLSCEQNLNHDAMYWYRQDPGQGLRLIYYSQIVNDFQKGDIAEGYSVSREKKESFPLTVTSAQKNPTAFYLCASSVRGAYGYTFGSGTRLTVV.

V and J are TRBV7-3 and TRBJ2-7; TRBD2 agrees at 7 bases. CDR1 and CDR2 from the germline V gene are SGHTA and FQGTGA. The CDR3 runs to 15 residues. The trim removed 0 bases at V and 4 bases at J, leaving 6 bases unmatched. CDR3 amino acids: CASSLTGGDPYEQYF. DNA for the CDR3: TGTGCCAGCAGCTTAACGGGGGGGGACCCGTACGAGCAGTACTTC.

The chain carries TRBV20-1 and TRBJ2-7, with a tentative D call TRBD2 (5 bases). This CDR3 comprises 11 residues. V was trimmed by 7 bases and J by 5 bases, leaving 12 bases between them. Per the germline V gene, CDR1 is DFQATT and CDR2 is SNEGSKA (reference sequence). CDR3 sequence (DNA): TGCAGTGGTCGGGGTTTTGACGAGCAGTACTTC. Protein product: CSGRGFDEQYF.

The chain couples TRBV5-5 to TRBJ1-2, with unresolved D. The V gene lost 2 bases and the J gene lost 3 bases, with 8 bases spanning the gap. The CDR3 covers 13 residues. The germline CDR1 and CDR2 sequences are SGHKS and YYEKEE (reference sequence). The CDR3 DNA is TGTGCCAGCAGCTTCAACACAGACTATGGCTACACCTTC. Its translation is CASSFNTDYGYTF. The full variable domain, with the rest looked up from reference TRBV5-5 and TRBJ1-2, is DAGVTQSPTHLIKTRGQQVTLRCSPISGHKSVSWYQQVLGQGPQFIFQYYEKEERGRGNFPDRFSARQFPNYSSELNVNALLLGDSALYLCASSFNTDYGYTFGSGTRLTVV.

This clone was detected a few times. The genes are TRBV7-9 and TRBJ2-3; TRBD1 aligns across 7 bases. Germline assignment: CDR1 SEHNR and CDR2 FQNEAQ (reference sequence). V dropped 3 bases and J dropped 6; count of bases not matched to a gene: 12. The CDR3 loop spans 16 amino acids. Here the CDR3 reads CASSFRQGRIRDTQYF. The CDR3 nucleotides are TGTGCCAGCAGCTTTCGACAGGGTCGGATCAGGGATACGCAGTATTTT.

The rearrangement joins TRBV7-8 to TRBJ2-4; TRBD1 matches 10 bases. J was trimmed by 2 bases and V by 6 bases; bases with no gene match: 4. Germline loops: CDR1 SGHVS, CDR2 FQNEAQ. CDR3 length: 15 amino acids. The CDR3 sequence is CASRLDRGSKNIQYF. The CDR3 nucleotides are TGTGCCAGCAGGCTGGACAGGGGGTCCAAAAACATTCAGTACTTC.

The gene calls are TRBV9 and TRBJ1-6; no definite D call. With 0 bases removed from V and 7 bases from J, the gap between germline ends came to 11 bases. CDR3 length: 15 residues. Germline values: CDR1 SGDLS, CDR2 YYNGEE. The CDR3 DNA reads TGTGCCAGCAGCGTAGTGGGAGAACCCAATTCACCCCTCCACTTT. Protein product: CASSVVGEPNSPLHF.

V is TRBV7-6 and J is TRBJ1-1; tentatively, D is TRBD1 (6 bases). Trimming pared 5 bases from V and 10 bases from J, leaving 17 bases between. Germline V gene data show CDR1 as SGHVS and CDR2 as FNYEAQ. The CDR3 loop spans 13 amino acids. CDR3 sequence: CASSTTTGSRAFF. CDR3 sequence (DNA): TGTGCCAGCAGCACCACGACAGGTTCCCGAGCTTTCTTT.

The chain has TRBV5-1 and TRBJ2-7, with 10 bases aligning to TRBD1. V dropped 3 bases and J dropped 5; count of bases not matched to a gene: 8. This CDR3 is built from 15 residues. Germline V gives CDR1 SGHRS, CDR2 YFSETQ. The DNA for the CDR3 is TGCGCCAGCAGCTGGGTTGGGGACAGGGGCAACGAGCAGTACTTC. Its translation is CASSWVGDRGNEQYF. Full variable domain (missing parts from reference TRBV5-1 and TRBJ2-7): KAGVTQTPRYLIKTRGQQVTLSCSPISGHRSVSWYQQTPGQGLQFLFEYFSETQRNKGNFPGRFSGRQFSNSRSEMNVSTLELGDSALYLCASSWVGDRGNEQYFGPGTRLTVT.

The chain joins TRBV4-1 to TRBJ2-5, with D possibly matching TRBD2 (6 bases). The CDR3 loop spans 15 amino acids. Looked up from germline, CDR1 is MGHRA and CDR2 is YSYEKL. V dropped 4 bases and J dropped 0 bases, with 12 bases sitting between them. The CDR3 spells CASSRPGSYQETQYF. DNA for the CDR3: TGCGCCAGCAGCCGACCCGGGAGTTACCAAGAGACCCAGTACTTC.

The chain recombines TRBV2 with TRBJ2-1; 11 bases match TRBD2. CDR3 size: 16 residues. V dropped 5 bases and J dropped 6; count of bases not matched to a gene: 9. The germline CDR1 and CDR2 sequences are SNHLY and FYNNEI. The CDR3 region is CASSSDGTSGFNEQFF. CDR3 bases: TGTGCCAGCAGTTCTGACGGGACTAGCGGTTTCAATGAGCAGTTCTTC.

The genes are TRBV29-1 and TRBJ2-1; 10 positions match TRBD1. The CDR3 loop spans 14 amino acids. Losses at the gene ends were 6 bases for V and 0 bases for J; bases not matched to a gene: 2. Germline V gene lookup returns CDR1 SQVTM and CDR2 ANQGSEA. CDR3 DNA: TGCAGCGTGGGACAGGGGATCTCCTACAATGAGCAGTTCTTC. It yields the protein CSVGQGISYNEQFF.